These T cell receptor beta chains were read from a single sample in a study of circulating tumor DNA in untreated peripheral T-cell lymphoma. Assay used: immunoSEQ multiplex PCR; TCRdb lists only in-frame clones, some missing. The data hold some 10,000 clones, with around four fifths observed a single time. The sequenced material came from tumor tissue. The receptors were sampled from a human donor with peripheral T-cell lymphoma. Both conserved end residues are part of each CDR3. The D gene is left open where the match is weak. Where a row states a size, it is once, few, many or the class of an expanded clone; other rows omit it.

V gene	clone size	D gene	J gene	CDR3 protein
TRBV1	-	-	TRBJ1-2	CASSQEAASPVGYTF
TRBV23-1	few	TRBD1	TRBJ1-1	CASSFGTDTEAFF
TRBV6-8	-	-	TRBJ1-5	CTSSSQAPLSNQPQHF
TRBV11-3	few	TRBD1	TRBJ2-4	CASSLGQGAAKNIQYF
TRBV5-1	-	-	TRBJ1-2	CASSSFNWTASNYGYTF
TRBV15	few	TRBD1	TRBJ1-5	CATSTGTVWNQPQHF
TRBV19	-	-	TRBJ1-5	CASSKGVSNQPQHF
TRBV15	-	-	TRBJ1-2	CATSRDWAFGGYTF
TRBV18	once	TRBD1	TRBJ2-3	CASSTGQGGTDTQYF
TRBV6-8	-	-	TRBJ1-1	CASSHRWVNTEAFF
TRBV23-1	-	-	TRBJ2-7	CASSQFGGAYEQYF
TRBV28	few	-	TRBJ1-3	CASSPQGARRNTIYF
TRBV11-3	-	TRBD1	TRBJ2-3	CASSNPRDRVEDTQYF
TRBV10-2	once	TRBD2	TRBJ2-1	CASRMSGLAGNNEQFF
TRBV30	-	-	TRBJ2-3	CAWSAGTSYSTDTQYF
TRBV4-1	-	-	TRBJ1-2	CASSHLDRNYGYTF
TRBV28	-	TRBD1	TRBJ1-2	CASSLLVRDSLRGYTF
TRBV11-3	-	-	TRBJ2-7	CASSLVVQTYEQYF
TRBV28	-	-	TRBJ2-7	CASSFPLTGRDEQYF
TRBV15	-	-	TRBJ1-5	CATSPPDHYKPQHF
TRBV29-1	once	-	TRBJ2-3	CSVEEGTDTQYF
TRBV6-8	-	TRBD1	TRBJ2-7	CASRGDRGRYEQYF
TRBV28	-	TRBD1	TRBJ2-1	CASSVQTGGAFDEQFF
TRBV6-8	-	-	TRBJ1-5	CASSYMVNQPQHF
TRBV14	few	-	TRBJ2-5	CASSQVVVPLQETQYF
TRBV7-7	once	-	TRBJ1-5	CASSQKLQGRGNQPQHF
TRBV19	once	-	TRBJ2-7	CATGPSILGYEQYF
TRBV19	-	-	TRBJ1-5	CASSMVGGPSGQPQHF
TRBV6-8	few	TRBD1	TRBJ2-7	CASRTGGSFYEQYF
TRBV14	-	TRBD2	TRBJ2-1	CASSPGTSGVLGEQFF
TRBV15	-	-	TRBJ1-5	CATSRDIGNSNQPQHF
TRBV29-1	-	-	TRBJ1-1	CSVVRDLNTEAFF
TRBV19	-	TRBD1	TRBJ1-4	CASKATGVNEKLFF
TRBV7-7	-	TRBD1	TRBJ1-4	CASSSRDRGDEKLFF
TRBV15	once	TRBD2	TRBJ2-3	CATLAAGGQDTQYF
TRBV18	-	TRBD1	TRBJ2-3	CASSPPQGASTDTQYF
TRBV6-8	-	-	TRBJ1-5	CASSYSRKRQPQHF
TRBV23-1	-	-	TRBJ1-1	CASSQEANTEAFF
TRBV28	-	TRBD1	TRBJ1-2	CASSSATGGGFNYGYTF
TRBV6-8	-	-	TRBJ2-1	CASSYSASYNEQFF
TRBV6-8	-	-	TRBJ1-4	CASSYLESEKLFF
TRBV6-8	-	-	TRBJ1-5	CASSDVSGPNQPQHF
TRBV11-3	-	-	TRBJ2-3	CASSLGAARTDTQYF
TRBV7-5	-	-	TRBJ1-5	CASSSGQGGDQPQHF
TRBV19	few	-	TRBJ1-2	CASSRDWLDYTF
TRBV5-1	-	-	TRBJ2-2	CASSFTTNTEELFF
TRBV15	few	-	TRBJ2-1	CATSRMPGSLYNEQFF
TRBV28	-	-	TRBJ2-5	CASSSPSRSQETQYF